This TCR beta chain stems from a study of CD8 T cells in ankylosing spondylitis. General observations from the study: About eight highly homologous variants made up a TCR beta motif that seemed to typify ankylosing spondylitis blood. The disease-linked clones had a CD8+ phenotype and low blood frequencies.

V gave up 5 bases and J gave up 4 bases; unmatched junction bases: 11. Germline assignment: CDR1 MNHEY and CDR2 SVGEGT. The CDR3 spans 19 residues. TCRdb ran MiXCR on the 5' RACE reads and lists one entry per CDR3 protein. The sample lists around 890,000 distinct CDR3 sequences, 12% occurring once. Note on this clonotype: Antigen specificity is unknown.

This receptor was obtained from a male donor with ankylosing spondylitis. The rearrangement links TRBV6-2 or TRBV6-3 to TRBJ2-4, with TRBD2 matching over 16 bases. Sequencing used blood, either unsorted or a sorted T cell fraction (not recorded which). The CDR3 reads CASSHQPGLAGGYKNIQYF. DNA of the CDR3: TGTGCCAGCAGTCACCAGCCGGGACTAGCGGGGGGGTATAAAAACATTCAGTACTTC.